Each of the 7 T cell receptor beta chains below was sequenced from the same sample in a study of T cells in Graves' hyperthyroidism and ophthalmopathy. Amplification targeted TCR beta CDR3 regions from RNA transcripts. The primer set for the first-round RT-PCR of the TCR CDR3 was HTBI. TCRdb fed the multiplex PCR reads into MiXCR, producing one record per CDR3 protein. The table shows about 130,000 distinct CDR3 sequences, with more than 20% occurring only once. Material: blood. The receptors were sampled from a woman aged 45-60 years with Graves' hyperthyroidism that later progressed to Graves' ophthalmopathy.

This clonotype was seen ten or more times. V gene TRBV3-1 combines with J gene TRBJ1-2; no reliable D call. CDR1 LGHDT and CDR2 YNNKEL come from the germline V gene (reference sequence). The CDR3 length is 13 residues. Trimming took 2 bases from V and 1 from J, leaving 5 bases between them. The CDR3 sequence: CASSQIFNYGYTF. CDR3 nucleotide sequence: TGTGCCAGCAGCCAAATCTTTAACTATGGCTACACCTTC.

The J gene is TRBJ2-7, the V gene TRBV4-1; tentatively, D is TRBD2 (6 bases). In germline, CDR1 is MGHRA, CDR2 YSYEKL. Between the trimmed V and J ends, which lost 6 bases and 3 bases, there was a span of 15 bases. The CDR3 is made up of 14 amino acids. CDR3 in amino acids: CASSLIGGVYEQYF. CDR3 bases: TGCGCCAGCAGTTTAATCGGGGGAGTCTACGAGCAGTACTTC.

This clonotype was counted ten times or more. The chain joins TRBV5-1 to TRBJ2-2, with TRBD1 identical over 7 bases. J was trimmed by 3 bases and V by 6 bases; bases with no gene match: 5. CDR3 length: 14 amino acids. Germline CDR1 SGHRS, CDR2 YFSETQ. CDR3 in amino acids: CASMDRSYTGELFF. Here the CDR3 DNA reads TGCGCCAGCATGGACAGGTCCTACACCGGGGAGCTGTTTTTT.

In this sample, this clonotype turned up a few times. The chain recombines TRBV29-1 with TRBJ2-1, with 7 bases that match TRBD1. The CDR3 spans 16 residues. V dropped 2 bases and J dropped 0; count of bases not matched to a gene: 7. Germline lookup yields CDR1 SQVTM and CDR2 ANQGSEA. DNA of the CDR3: TGCAGCGTTGAAACAGGGGCCCCGAGCTCCTACAATGAGCAGTTCTTC. It translates to CSVETGAPSSYNEQFF.

This clonotype was found many times. The CDR3 DNA sequence: TGTGCCAGCATAGAACGGAGCCATGGCTACACCTTC. Translated: CASIERSHGYTF. The chain combines TRBV7-8 with TRBJ1-2, with D hard to call. The CDR3 loop spans 12 amino acids. CDR1 is SGHVS, CDR2 FQNEAQ, per germline. The V end lost 7 bases, the J end lost 6 bases, and 12 bases lay between the germline ends. The variable domain in full, with the rest retrieved from reference TRBV7-8 and TRBJ1-2, is GAGVSQSPRYKVAKRGQDVALRCDPISGHVSLFWYQQALGQGPEFLTYFQNEAQLDKSGLPSDRFFAERPEGSVSTLKIQRTQQEDSAVYLCASIERSHGYTFGSGTRLTVV.

This clonotype was detected ten times or more. The chain has TRBV6-1 and TRBJ2-1; TRBD2 agrees at 9 bases. V dropped 2 bases and J dropped 7; count of bases not matched to a gene: 6. The germline CDR1 and CDR2 sequences are MNHNS and SASEGT. This CDR3 is built from 15 residues. CDR3 loop: CASSEFLAGLNEQFF. In DNA form, the CDR3 reads TGTGCCAGCAGTGAATTTCTAGCGGGGCTAAATGAGCAGTTCTTC.

Of note for this clonotype: A much larger clone lies a single base off, so this may be a read error. The chain couples TRBV7-2 to TRBJ2-5; 9 bases are shared with TRBD2. Germline V lookup: CDR1 SGHTA, CDR2 FQGNSA. The CDR3 spans 18 residues. V lost 1 base and J lost 5; bases outside the gene matches: 14. DNA for the CDR3: TGTGCCAGCAGCTTAGAGGCCGAGTTAGCGGGAGTGGAGGAGACCCAGTACTTC. Protein sequence: CASSLEAELAGVEETQYF.